One sample yielded the 18 T cell receptor beta chains listed below, sequenced in a study of tumor-infiltrating lymphocytes in primary liver carcinoma. Using a constant-region primer together with ProtoScript II reverse transcriptase, TCR beta cDNA was made from 500 ng of total RNA. Construction of TCR beta libraries relied on three successive nested multiplex PCR rounds employing slightly modified ARM-PCR. Rounds one and two of PCR, each of 10 to 11 cycles, were primed with TRBV1-TRBV30 forward primers and a C-beta reverse primer. Using its own MiXCR run on the multiplex PCR reads, TCRdb lists one record per CDR3 protein. The table has fewer than 350,000 distinct CDR3 sequences, roughly two thirds seen once. Unsorted whole blood supplied the blood RNA, and germline DNA was isolated too. Sequenced: peripheral blood. The receptor set was obtained from a man aged 35 to 55 with primary liver carcinoma and hepatitis B virus infection.

Turning to this clonotype: It may be a read error: a sequence one base away is much more abundant. The chain joins TRBV5-5 to TRBJ2-6; D remains ambiguous. The CDR3 has 15 residues. Germline V gene sequence: CDR1 SGHKS, CDR2 YYEKEE (reference sequence). The CDR3 DNA reads as TGTGCCCGCAGCTGGTCAGCCACTGGGGCCAACGTCCTGACTTTC. Encoded protein: CARSWSATGANVLTF.

The chain recombines TRBV30 with TRBJ1-1; no clear D. The ends were cut back, 0 bases at V and 1 base at J, with 15 bases in the middle. Germline values: CDR1 GTSNPN, CDR2 SVGIG (reference sequence). CDR3 length equals 16 residues. CDR3 residues: CAWSVLAADGNTEAFF. CDR3 nucleotide sequence: TGTGCCTGGAGTGTTCTCGCGGCAGACGGGAACACTGAAGCTTTCTTT.

This clonotype appeared many times. V is TRBV11-2 and J is TRBJ1-3, with D possibly TRBD1 on 5 matching bases. The germline V gene encodes CDR1 SGHAT and CDR2 FQNNGV. With 5 bases removed from V and 0 bases from J, the gap between germline ends came to 14 bases. The CDR3 totals 16 residues. The CDR3 is CASSRGRISSGNTIYF. The CDR3 region has the DNA TGTGCCAGCAGCCGGGGACGGATCTCCTCTGGAAACACCATATATTTT. The full variable domain, with the rest looked up from reference TRBV11-2 and TRBJ1-3, is EAGVAQSPRYKIIEKRQSVAFWCNPISGHATLYWYQQILGQGPKLLIQFQNNGVVDDSQLPKDRFSAERLKGVDSTLKIQPAKLEDSAVYLCASSRGRISSGNTIYFGEGSWLTVV.

This chain connects TRBV24-1 to TRBJ1-1; a weak D match, TRBD1 (5 bases). The V end lost 3 bases, the J end lost 9 bases, and 10 bases lay between the germline ends. This CDR3 comprises 12 residues. Germline lookup yields CDR1 KGHDR and CDR2 SFDVKD. CDR3 nucleotides: TGTGCCACCAGTGATAGGGGTCTGCAAGCTTTCTTT. Its protein product is CATSDRGLQAFF.

Turning to this clonotype: One base away lies a much larger clone, so this may be a sequencing read error. The rearrangement uses TRBV6-1 and TRBJ2-1; no definite D call. Germline CDR1 reads MNHNS; CDR2 reads SASEGT. Trimming left V 2 bases short and J 7 bases short, with 15 bases between. This CDR3 is built from 15 residues. CDR3 region: CASSERPGPTNEQFF. The CDR3 DNA follows: TGTGCCAGCAGTGAACGCCCAGGCCCTACGAATGAGCAGTTCTTC.

For this clonotype: Germline and junction disagree at one end, which may indicate a read error. This chain links TRBV6-1 with TRBJ1-4, with D possibly matching TRBD1 (5 bases). In germline, CDR1 is MNHNS, CDR2 SASEGT. The CDR3 is 13 residues long. Here the CDR3 DNA reads TGTGCCAACAGTGAGGGGCACCTCGAAAAACTGTTTTTT. This codes for CANSEGHLEKLFF.

On this clonotype itself: Possible read error: a much larger clone is one base away. A read error is likely, as this CDR3 ends without the conserved phenylalanine or tryptophan. The genes are TRBV6-1 and TRBJ1-2; tentative D call: TRBD1 (5 bases). The ends were cut back, 7 bases at V and 1 base at J, with 16 bases in the middle. This CDR3 has 15 amino acids. Looked up from germline, CDR1 is MNHNS and CDR2 is SASEGT. In DNA, the CDR3 is TGTGCCAGCAAGTGGGGCGGGACCGATAACTATGGCTACACCATC. Its protein is CASKWGGTDNYGYTI.

This clonotype showed up just a few times. V is TRBV5-1 and J is TRBJ1-5; tentative D call: TRBD1 (5 bases). The CDR3 length is 16 residues. Germline values: CDR1 SGHRS, CDR2 YFSETQ. V was cut by 4 bases and J by 0 bases, with 14 bases left in between. As DNA, the CDR3 is TGCGCCAGCAGCCCGGGGGGTTCGAATAGCAATCAGCCCCAGCATTTT. Translating gives CASSPGGSNSNQPQHF.

The chain links TRBV30 to TRBJ2-1, with 7 positions matching TRBD2. Germline trimming cut 7 bases from V and 4 bases from J; bases unmatched to any gene: 10. CDR3 length: 14 residues. From germline, CDR1 is GTSNPN and CDR2 SVGIG (reference sequence). CDR3 DNA: TGTGCCTCCCACCGGGGGGACGAATACAATGAGCAGTTCTTC. As protein: CASHRGDEYNEQFF.

The genes are TRBV7-2 and TRBJ2-5, with D uncertain. This CDR3 has 15 amino acids. CDR1 and CDR2 from the germline V gene are SGHTA and FQGNSA. Trimming took off 2 bases at V and 5 bases at J, with 15 bases between the two ends. As DNA, the CDR3 is TGTGCCAGCAGCTTATACCCAGACCTCAAGGAGACCCAGTACTTC. Its translation is CASSLYPDLKETQYF.

Details on this clonotype: A read error may explain this, as a much larger clone is one base away. In this CDR3 the conserved last residue, phenylalanine or tryptophan, is missing, so a read error is likely. V usage is TRBV5-5 and J usage is TRBJ2-1; D gene unclear. The CDR3 extends over 13 amino acids. V dropped 0 bases and J dropped 5 bases, with 6 bases sitting between them. Germline V gene data show CDR1 as SGHKS and CDR2 as YYEKEE (reference sequence). Here the CDR3 reads CASSLAPNNEQFL. CDR3 coding DNA: TGTGCCAGCAGCTTGGCCCCTAACAATGAGCAGTTCCTC.

The chain carries TRBV11-2 and TRBJ2-1, with TRBD2 matching over 7 bases. The length of the CDR3 is 16 residues. Germline CDR1 and CDR2: SGHAT and FQNNGV. The CDR3 loop reads CVSSLMKLAHYNEQFF. The CDR3 DNA sequence: TGTGTCAGTAGCTTAATGAAACTAGCGCACTACAATGAGCAGTTCTTC. The whole variable domain, filled in from reference TRBV11-2 and TRBJ2-1, reads EAGVAQSPRYKIIEKRQSVAFWCNPISGHATLYWYQQILGQGPKLLIQFQNNGVVDDSQLPKDRFSAERLKGVDSTLKIQPAKLEDSAVYLCVSSLMKLAHYNEQFFGPGTRLTVL.

This chain joins TRBV4-3 and TRBJ2-7; TRBD2 aligns across 7 bases. This CDR3 comprises 17 residues. Germline V lookup: CDR1 LGHNA, CDR2 YSLEER. The junction had 13 bases not matched to a gene; V was cut back by 0 bases and J by 5 bases. The DNA for the CDR3 is TGCGCCAGCAGCCAAGATGGGGGGGTGGGCGGCTGGGACGAGCAGTACTTC. Protein: CASSQDGGVGGWDEQYF.

As concerns this clonotype: Here the CDR3 omits its conserved ending phenylalanine or tryptophan, so a read error is the likely source. This rearrangement joins TRBV11-2 to TRBJ2-7; D perhaps matches TRBD2 (7 bases). Germline V gene lookup returns CDR1 SGHAT and CDR2 FQNNGV. The CDR3 totals 15 residues. The CDR3, as DNA: TGTACCAGCACCGCGGGGGCAGGAGGATCCTACGAGCAGTACTTA. Encoded protein: CTSTAGAGGSYEQYL.

CDR3 residues: CGGSEPGYNEQFF. CDR3 coding DNA: TGTGGCGGCAGTGAACCGGGTTACAATGAGCAGTTCTTC. The chain carries TRBV25-1 and TRBJ2-1; D remains unclear. CDR1 is MGHDK, CDR2 SYGVNS, per germline. CDR3 size: 13 residues.

This clonotype has only a few counts. This chain joins TRBV5-1 and TRBJ2-3, with 11 bases lining up with TRBD2. Germline V gene data show CDR1 as SGHRS and CDR2 as YFSETQ. The CDR3 runs to 17 residues. J was trimmed by 4 bases and V by 4 bases; bases with no gene match: 11. CDR3 sequence reads: CASSPNLAGGYADTQYF. CDR3 sequence (DNA): TGCGCCAGCAGCCCCAATCTAGCGGGAGGATATGCAGATACGCAGTATTTT.

This clonotype was seen a single time. Possible read error: a much larger clone is one base away. V and J are TRBV29-1 and TRBJ1-1; D is unresolved. Germline CDR1 is SQVTM and CDR2 is ANQGSEA. This CDR3 comprises 11 residues. In DNA form, the CDR3 reads TGCAACGCTGGGCAGACTGGAGTAGCTTTCTTT. The encoded protein is CNAGQTGVAFF.

Remarks on this clonotype: A much larger clone is a single base away; this may be a read error. The chain recombines TRBV12-5 with TRBJ2-5; no clear D gene. CDR1 and CDR2 (germline): LGHNT, FRNRAP. Trimming took off 6 bases at V and 4 bases at J, with 6 bases between the two ends. The CDR3 sequence is 11 residues long. CDR3 DNA sequence: TGTGCTAGTGGATTCGGAGAGACCCAGTACTTC. Encoded protein: CASGFGETQYF.